This TCR beta chain was captured by sequencing in a study of tumor and adjacent non-tumor tissue in lung cancer. About the study: On average, productive TCRbeta reads reached about 4.17 million per sample. General study findings and limits: Shorter survival was associated with higher TCR diversity in tumors.

Concerning this clonotype itself: Its antigen is undetermined. A much larger clone sits a single nucleotide away, making a read error possible.

This sample's RNA came from whole unsorted tissue. Germline-derived CDR1 and CDR2 are SGHNT and YYREEE (reference sequence). CDR3 length: 19 residues. V lost 3 bases, J lost 2 bases, and 11 bases stayed unmatched. The library came from three nested PCR rounds adapted from ARM-PCR protocols. MiXCR, applied by TCRdb to the multiplex PCR reads, yields one record per CDR3 protein. The sample carries more than 95,000 distinct CDR3 sequences, roughly 67% recorded once. The clonotype was recovered from a man aged 25 to 40 with non-small cell lung cancer. The chain recombines TRBV5-4 with TRBJ2-1; 13 bases map to TRBD2. Material: lung tumor tissue. The CDR3 is CASSYLKLGLAGTYNEQFF. CDR3 bases: TGTGCCAGCAGCTATCTCAAATTGGGACTAGCGGGAACCTACAATGAGCAGTTCTTC. The complete variable domain, with remaining parts taken from reference TRBV5-4 and TRBJ2-1, reads ETGVTQSPTHLIKTRGQQVTLRCSSQSGHNTVSWYQQALGQGPQFIFQYYREEENGRGNFPPRFSGLQFPNYSSELNVNALELDDSALYLCASSYLKLGLAGTYNEQFFGPGTRLTVL.